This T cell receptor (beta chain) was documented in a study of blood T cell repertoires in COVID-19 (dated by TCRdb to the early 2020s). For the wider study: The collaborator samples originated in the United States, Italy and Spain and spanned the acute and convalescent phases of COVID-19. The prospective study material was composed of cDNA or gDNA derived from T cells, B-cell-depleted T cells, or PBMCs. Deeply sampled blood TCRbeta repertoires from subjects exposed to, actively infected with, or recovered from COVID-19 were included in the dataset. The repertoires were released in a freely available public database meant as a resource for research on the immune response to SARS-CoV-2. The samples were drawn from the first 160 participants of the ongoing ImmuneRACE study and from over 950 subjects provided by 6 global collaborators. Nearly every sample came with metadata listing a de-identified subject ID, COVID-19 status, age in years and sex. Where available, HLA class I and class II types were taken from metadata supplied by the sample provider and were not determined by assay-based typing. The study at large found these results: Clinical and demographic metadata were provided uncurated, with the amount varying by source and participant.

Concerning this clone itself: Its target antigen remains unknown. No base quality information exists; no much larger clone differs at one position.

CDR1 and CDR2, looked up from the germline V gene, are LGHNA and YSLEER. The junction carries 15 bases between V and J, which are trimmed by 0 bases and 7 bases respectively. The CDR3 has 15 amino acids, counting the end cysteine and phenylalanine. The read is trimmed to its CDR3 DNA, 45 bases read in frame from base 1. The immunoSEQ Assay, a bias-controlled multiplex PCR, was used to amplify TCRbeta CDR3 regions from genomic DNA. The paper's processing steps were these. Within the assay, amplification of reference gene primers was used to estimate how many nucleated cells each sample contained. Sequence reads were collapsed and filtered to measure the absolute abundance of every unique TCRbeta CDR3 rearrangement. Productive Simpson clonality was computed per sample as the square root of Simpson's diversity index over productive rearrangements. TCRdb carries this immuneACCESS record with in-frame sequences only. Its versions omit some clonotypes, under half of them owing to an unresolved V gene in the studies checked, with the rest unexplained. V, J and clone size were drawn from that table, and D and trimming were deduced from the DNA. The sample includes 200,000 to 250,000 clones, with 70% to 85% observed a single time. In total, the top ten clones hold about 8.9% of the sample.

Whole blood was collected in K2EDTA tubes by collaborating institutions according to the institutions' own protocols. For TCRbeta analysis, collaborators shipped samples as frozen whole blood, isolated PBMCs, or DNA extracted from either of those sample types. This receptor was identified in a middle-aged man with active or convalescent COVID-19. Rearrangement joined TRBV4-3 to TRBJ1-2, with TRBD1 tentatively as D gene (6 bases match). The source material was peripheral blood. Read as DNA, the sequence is TGCGCCAGCAGCCAAGATCGGTCAGGGGCTGGTGGCTACACCTTC. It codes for CASSQDRSGAGGYTF.